This entry is about one TCR beta chain. TCRdb's table, derived via immunoSEQ multiplex PCR, lists solely in-frame clones and lacks some. The table shows about 260,000 clones, with approximately 90% occurring only once. The record originates from a study of blood T cell repertoires in COVID-19. In terms of age and location, participants ranged from roughly 18 to 100 years and lived in under 30 US areas. Each participant's cohort was designated according to participant-reported clinical history. V lost 5 bases to trimming and J lost 7 bases; unmatched junction nucleotides: 6. The CDR3 has 15 amino acids. CDR1 is SGHTA and CDR2 is FQGTGA in the germline V gene.

This chain uses TRBV7-3 with TRBJ2-1; 12 nucleotides align to TRBD2. Input material: PBMCs or T cells enriched from blood (not recorded which). The receptor was isolated from a woman in her 50s who had recovered from COVID-19. CDR3 in DNA: TGTGCCAGCAGCCAAGCTAGCGGGAGGGAAAATGAGCAGTTCTTC. Residues: CASSQASGRENEQFF.